The entry that follows covers one T cell receptor beta chain sequence. This clone was seen just once. The target of this receptor is not known. No much larger clone is present one base from it, and per-base qualities are unavailable. TCRbeta CDR3 regions were amplified from genomic DNA using the immunoSEQ Assay, a bias-controlled multiplex PCR. Under the source paper's analysis protocol: The number of nucleated cells in each sample was estimated from the amplification of reference gene primers within the assay. To quantify the absolute abundance of each unique TCRbeta CDR3 rearrangement, sequence reads were collapsed and filtered. For each sample, productive Simpson clonality was calculated by taking the square root of Simpson's diversity index across productive rearrangements. TCRdb obtained this table from immuneACCESS and retained in-frame rearrangements with V and J assigned. These tables miss some clones; where compared with another copy, unresolved V genes account for less than half of the shortfall, and the remainder is unexplained. V, J and clone size were drawn from that table, and D and trimming were deduced from the DNA. Counted in this sample were approximately 76,000 clones; around 83% of them appeared once. The ten biggest clones cover around 6% of the sample.

These data originate in a study of blood T cell repertoires in COVID-19 (dated by TCRdb to about 2020). Study-level background: The collaborator samples originated in the United States, Italy and Spain and spanned the acute and convalescent phases of COVID-19. Nearly every sample came with metadata listing a de-identified subject ID, COVID-19 status, age in years and sex. Subjects who had been exposed to COVID-19, were actively infected with it, or had recovered from it provided the deeply sampled blood TCRbeta repertoires that made up the dataset. The prospective study material was composed of cDNA or gDNA derived from T cells, B-cell-depleted T cells, or PBMCs. The repertoires were released in a freely available public database intended as a resource for research on the immune response to SARS-CoV-2. HLA class I and class II types, where available, came from metadata supplied by the sample provider rather than from assay-based typing. Samples were obtained from the ongoing ImmuneRACE study (first 160 participants) and from some 1,300 subjects provided by 6 global collaborators.

The investigation overall reported the following: Clinical and demographic metadata were provided uncurated, with the amount varying by source and participant.

Collaborating institutions collected whole blood in K2EDTA tubes following their own protocols. For TCRbeta analysis, collaborators shipped samples as frozen whole blood, isolated PBMCs, or DNA extracted from either of those sample types. The trim is 0 bases for V and 3 bases for J, with a gap of 3 bases between the germline ends. Including cysteine and phenylalanine, the CDR3 has 12 amino acids. Only the CDR3 portion is preserved as DNA: 36 bases, with reading frame beginning at the first base. Per the germline V gene, SNHLY is the CDR1 and FYNNEI is the CDR2. This receptor chain uses TRBV2 and TRBJ2-7, with the D gene not clear enough to name. Sequenced input: peripheral blood. This sequence was found in a woman aged 55-70 years with acute or convalescent COVID-19. The nucleotide sequence is TGTGCCAGCAGTGAAGCGTACTACGAGCAGTACTTC. Its translation reads: CASSEAYYEQYF.